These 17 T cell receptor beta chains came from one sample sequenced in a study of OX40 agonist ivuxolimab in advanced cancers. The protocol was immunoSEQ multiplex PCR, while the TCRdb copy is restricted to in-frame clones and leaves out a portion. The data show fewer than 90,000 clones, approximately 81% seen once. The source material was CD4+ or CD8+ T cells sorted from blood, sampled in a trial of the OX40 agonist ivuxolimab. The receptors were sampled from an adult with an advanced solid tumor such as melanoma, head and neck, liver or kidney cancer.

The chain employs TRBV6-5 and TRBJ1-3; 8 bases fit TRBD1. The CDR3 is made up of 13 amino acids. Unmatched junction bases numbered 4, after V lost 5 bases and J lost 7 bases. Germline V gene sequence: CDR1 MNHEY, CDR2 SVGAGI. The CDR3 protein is CASSEDRVNTIYF. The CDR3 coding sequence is TGTGCCAGCAGTGAGGACAGGGTCAACACCATATATTTT.

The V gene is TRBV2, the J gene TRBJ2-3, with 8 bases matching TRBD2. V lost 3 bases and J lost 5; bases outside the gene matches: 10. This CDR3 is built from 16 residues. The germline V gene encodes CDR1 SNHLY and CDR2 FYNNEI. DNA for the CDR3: TGTGCCAGCAGTGATTACTCTAGCGGGCTTGGAGATACGCAGTATTTT. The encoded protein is CASSDYSSGLGDTQYF.

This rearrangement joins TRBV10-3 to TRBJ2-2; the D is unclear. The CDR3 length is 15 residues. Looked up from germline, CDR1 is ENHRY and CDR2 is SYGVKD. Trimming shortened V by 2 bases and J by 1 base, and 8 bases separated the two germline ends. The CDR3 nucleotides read TGTGCCATCAGTGAGCTACCCTTGAACACCGGGGAGCTGTTTTTT. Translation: CAISELPLNTGELFF.

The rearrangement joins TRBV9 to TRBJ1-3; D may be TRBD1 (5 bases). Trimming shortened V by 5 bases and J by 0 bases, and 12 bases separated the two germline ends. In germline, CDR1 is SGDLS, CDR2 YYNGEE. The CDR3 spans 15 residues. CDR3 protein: CASSPGHLSGNTIYF. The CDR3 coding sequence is TGTGCCAGCAGTCCAGGACACCTCTCTGGAAACACCATATATTTT.

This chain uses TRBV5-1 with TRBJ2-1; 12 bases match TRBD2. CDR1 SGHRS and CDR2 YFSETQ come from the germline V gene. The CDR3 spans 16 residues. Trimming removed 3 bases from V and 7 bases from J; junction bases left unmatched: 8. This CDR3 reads CASSWTLAGGPNEQFF. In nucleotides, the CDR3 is TGCGCCAGCAGCTGGACTCTAGCGGGGGGGCCTAATGAGCAGTTCTTC. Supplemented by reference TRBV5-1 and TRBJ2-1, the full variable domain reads KAGVTQTPRYLIKTRGQQVTLSCSPISGHRSVSWYQQTPGQGLQFLFEYFSETQRNKGNFPGRFSGRQFSNSRSEMNVSTLELGDSALYLCASSWTLAGGPNEQFFGPGTRLTVL.

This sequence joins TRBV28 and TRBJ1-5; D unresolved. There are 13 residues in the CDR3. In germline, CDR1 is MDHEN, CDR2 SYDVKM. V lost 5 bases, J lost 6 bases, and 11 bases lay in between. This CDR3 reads CASSPGSFQPQHF. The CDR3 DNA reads TGTGCCAGCAGTCCGGGGAGCTTTCAGCCCCAGCATTTT.

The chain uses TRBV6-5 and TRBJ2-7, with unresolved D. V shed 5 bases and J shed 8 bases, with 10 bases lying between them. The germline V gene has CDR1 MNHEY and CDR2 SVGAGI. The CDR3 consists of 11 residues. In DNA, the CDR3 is TGTGCCAGCAGTGGCCTCACGAAGCAGTACTTC. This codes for CASSGLTKQYF.

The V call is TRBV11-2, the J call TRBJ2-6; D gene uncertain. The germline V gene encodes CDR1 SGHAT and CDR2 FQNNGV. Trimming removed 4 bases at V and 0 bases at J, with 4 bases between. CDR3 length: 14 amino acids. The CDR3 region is CASSSLSGANVLTF. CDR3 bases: TGTGCCAGCAGCTCCCTCTCTGGGGCCAACGTCCTGACTTTC.

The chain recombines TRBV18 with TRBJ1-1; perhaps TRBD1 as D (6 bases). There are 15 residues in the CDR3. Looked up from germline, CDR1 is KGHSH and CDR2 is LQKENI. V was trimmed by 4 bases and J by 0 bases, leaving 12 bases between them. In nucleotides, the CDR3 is TGTGCCAGCTCACGACGGACAGAAATGAACACTGAAGCTTTCTTT. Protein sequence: CASSRRTEMNTEAFF.

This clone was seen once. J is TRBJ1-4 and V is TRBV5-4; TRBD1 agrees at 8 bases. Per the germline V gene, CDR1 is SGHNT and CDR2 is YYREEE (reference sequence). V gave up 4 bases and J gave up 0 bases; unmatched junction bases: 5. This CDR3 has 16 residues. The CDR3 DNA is TGTGCCAGCAGCCAAGCACAGGGGGCAACTAATGAAAAACTGTTTTTT. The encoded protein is CASSQAQGATNEKLFF. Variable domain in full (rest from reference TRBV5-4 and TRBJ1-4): ETGVTQSPTHLIKTRGQQVTLRCSSQSGHNTVSWYQQALGQGPQFIFQYYREEENGRGNFPPRFSGLQFPNYSSELNVNALELDDSALYLCASSQAQGATNEKLFFGSGTQLSVL.

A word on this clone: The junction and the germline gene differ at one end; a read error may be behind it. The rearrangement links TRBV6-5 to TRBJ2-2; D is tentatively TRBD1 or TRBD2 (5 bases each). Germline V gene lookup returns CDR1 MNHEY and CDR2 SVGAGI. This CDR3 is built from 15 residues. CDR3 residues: CASNYRDGNTGELFF. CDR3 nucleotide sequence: TGTGCCAGCAATTACCGGGACGGGAACACCGGGGAGCTGTTTTTT.

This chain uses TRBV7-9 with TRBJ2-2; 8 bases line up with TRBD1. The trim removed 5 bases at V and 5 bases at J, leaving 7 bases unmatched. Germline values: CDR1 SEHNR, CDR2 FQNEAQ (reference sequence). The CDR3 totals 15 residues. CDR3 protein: CASSPGQGWTGELFF. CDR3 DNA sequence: TGTGCCAGCAGCCCCGGACAGGGTTGGACCGGGGAGCTGTTTTTT.

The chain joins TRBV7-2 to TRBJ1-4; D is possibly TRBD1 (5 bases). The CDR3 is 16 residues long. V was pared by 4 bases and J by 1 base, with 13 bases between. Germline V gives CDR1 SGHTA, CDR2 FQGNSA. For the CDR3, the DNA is TGTGCCAGCAGCTACCGCCAGGGTGTAACTAATGAAAAACTGTTTTTT. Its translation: CASSYRQGVTNEKLFF.

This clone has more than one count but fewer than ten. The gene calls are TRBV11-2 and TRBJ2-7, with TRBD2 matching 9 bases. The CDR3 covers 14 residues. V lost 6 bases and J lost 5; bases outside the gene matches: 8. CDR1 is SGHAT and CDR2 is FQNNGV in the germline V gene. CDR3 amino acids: CASRPGTSLHEQYF. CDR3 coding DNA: TGTGCCAGCAGGCCCGGGACTAGCCTCCACGAGCAGTACTTC.

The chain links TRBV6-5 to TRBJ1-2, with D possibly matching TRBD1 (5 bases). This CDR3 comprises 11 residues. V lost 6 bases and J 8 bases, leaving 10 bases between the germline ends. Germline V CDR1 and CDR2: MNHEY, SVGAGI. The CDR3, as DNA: TGTGCCAGCAGGCGGGGACGGGGCTACACCTTC. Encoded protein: CASRRGRGYTF.

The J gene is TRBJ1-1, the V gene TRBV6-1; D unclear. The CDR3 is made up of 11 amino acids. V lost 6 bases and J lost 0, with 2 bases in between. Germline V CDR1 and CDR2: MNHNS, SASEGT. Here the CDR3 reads CASRVNTEAFF. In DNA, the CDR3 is TGTGCCAGCAGAGTGAACACTGAAGCTTTCTTT.

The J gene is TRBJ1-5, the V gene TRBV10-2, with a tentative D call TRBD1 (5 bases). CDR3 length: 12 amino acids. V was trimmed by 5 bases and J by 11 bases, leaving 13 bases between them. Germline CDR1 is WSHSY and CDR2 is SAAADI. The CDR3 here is CASSSPGGAQHF. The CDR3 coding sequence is TGCGCCAGCAGTAGCCCCGGGGGAGCCCAGCATTTT.